Listed here is a single TCR beta chain. The data stem from a study of technical replicates of blood from a few donors. Sequenced by immunoSEQ multiplex PCR; TCRdb stores in-frame clones only, minus some. The table shows some 96,000 clones, with roughly 95% occurring only once. The CDR3 runs 13 residues. From germline, CDR1 is SGHNT and CDR2 YYREEE (reference sequence). The V end was cut by 0 bases, the J end by 0 bases, with 3 bases between. Sequencing used T cells isolated from PBMCs. The sequence derives from a human donor in good health. This chain links TRBV5-4 with TRBJ1-2; D is undetermined. CDR3 loop: CASSLGANYGYTF. CDR3 DNA sequence: TGTGCCAGCAGCTTGGGAGCTAACTATGGCTACACCTTC. The full variable domain, completed using reference TRBV5-4 and TRBJ1-2, is ETGVTQSPTHLIKTRGQQVTLRCSSQSGHNTVSWYQQALGQGPQFIFQYYREEENGRGNFPPRFSGLQFPNYSSELNVNALELDDSALYLCASSLGANYGYTFGSGTRLTVV.